The 27 T cell receptor beta chains given below trace back to one sample, sequenced in a study of cytomegalovirus exposure and HLA in healthy donors. The PCR contained 60 Vbeta and 13 Jbeta primers. Produced via immunoSEQ multiplex PCR; TCRdb's table is partial and in-frame only. The sample includes under 150,000 clones, roughly 80% seen only once; the top ten take more than 4%. Sequenced input: PBMCs. The receptors stem from a woman aged 40 to 50 in good health and CMV-seropositive.

This chain links TRBV5-4 with TRBJ1-1, with D possibly matching TRBD1 (6 bases). V was cut by 4 bases and J by 4 bases, with 14 bases left in between. The CDR3 loop spans 14 amino acids. The germline gives CDR1 SGHNT, CDR2 YYREEE (reference sequence). CDR3 sequence reads: CASSRLGGATEAFF. Written as DNA, the CDR3 is TGTGCCAGCAGCCGTTTAGGGGGAGCCACTGAAGCTTTCTTT.

The rearrangement uses TRBV18 and TRBJ2-7, with D possibly being TRBD2 (6 bases). V lost 5 bases to trimming and J lost 0 bases, with 20 bases between them. CDR1 KGHSH and CDR2 LQKENI come from the germline V gene. CDR3 length: 17 residues. The CDR3 bases are TGTGCCAGCTCATCCTCGCGGCCCTCCGGGAGCTCCTACGAGCAGTACTTC. Translated: CASSSSRPSGSSYEQYF.

This clone was seen only once. The chain uses TRBV5-1 and TRBJ2-1; 9 bases line up with TRBD1. J lost 9 bases, V lost 4 bases, and 11 bases had no gene match. This CDR3 is built from 15 residues. CDR1 is SGHRS and CDR2 is YFSETQ in the germline V gene. CDR3 amino acids: CASSRGDREGGEQFF. Here the CDR3 DNA reads TGCGCCAGCAGCCGAGGGGACAGGGAAGGGGGTGAGCAGTTCTTC.

This chain joins TRBV9 and TRBJ1-1; 8 bases line up with TRBD1. This CDR3 is built from 14 residues. The germline gives CDR1 SGDLS, CDR2 YYNGEE. J gave up 10 bases and V 0 bases, and 8 bases lay outside the gene matches. The CDR3 DNA reads as TGTGCCAGCAGCGTAGTGGCGACAGGGGAAGTAGCTTTCTTT. Amino acid sequence: CASSVVATGEVAFF.

V and J are TRBV2 and TRBJ2-7; TRBD1 matches at 8 bases. CDR3 size: 13 residues. Germline-derived CDR1 and CDR2 are SNHLY and FYNNEI. J was trimmed by 2 bases and V by 8 bases; bases with no gene match: 5. In nucleotides, the CDR3 is TGTGCCAGCTGCAGGACAGGGACCTACGAGCAGTACTTC. It encodes CASCRTGTYEQYF.

The V and J genes are TRBV25-1 and TRBJ2-7, with no clear D. Germline values: CDR1 MGHDK, CDR2 SYGVNS. Trimming removed 0 bases at V and 12 bases at J, with 9 bases between. There are 11 residues in the CDR3. CDR3 protein: CASSEYRSPYF. CDR3 DNA: TGTGCCAGCAGTGAATATAGATCTCCGTACTTC.

V and J are TRBV5-6 and TRBJ2-5; weak D call: TRBD1 (6 bases). Looked up from germline, CDR1 is SGHDT and CDR2 is YYEEEE. This CDR3 contains 16 residues. Trimming pared 2 bases from V and 1 base from J, leaving 15 bases between. The CDR3 region is CASSFTGTFIQETQYF. The CDR3 DNA follows: TGTGCCAGCAGCTTCACAGGGACCTTCATCCAAGAGACCCAGTACTTC.

The gene calls are TRBV2 and TRBJ2-7, with D tentatively TRBD2 (6 bases). Germline V gene lookup returns CDR1 SNHLY and CDR2 FYNNEI. V was cut by 7 bases and J by 7 bases, with 17 bases left in between. The CDR3 sequence is 13 residues long. This CDR3 reads CASTAAGIWEQYF. The CDR3 DNA sequence: TGTGCCAGCACCGCGGCGGGGATCTGGGAGCAGTACTTC.

The V call is TRBV28, the J call TRBJ2-7; TRBD2 agrees at 10 bases. The CDR3 runs 16 residues. J gave up 4 bases and V 10 bases, and 16 bases lay outside the gene matches. CDR1 is MDHEN and CDR2 is SYDVKM in the germline V gene. CDR3 sequence (DNA): TGTGCCACCCTGGAGGAACCGGGACTAGCGCGTTACGAGCAGTACTTC. Translating it yields CATLEEPGLARYEQYF.

The gene calls are TRBV7-9 and TRBJ1-5; D is ambiguous. Deletions cut 5 bases from V and 0 bases from J, with 8 bases between. CDR1 and CDR2 (germline): SEHNR, FQNEAQ (reference sequence). The CDR3 has 14 amino acids. The CDR3 region has the DNA TGTGCCAGCAGCCTGGACTATAGCAATCAGCCCCAGCATTTT. Protein: CASSLDYSNQPQHF.

V is TRBV9 and J is TRBJ2-1, with a tentative D call TRBD2 (6 bases). Deletions cut 3 bases from V and 7 bases from J, with 20 bases between. Germline assignment: CDR1 SGDLS and CDR2 YYNGEE. CDR3 length: 16 residues. The DNA for the CDR3 is TGTGCCAGCAGCGAGGGGCCGGGAGCCGCTGGGAATGAGCAGTTCTTC. Its protein is CASSEGPGAAGNEQFF.

The sample holds a few counts of this clone. The chain combines TRBV5-1 with TRBJ2-1; 7 bases agree with TRBD1. The trim removed 4 bases at V and 5 bases at J, leaving 21 bases unmatched. Germline CDR1 SGHRS, CDR2 YFSETQ. This CDR3 is built from 19 residues. The CDR3 protein is CASSEVGQRSLASNNEQFF. The CDR3 nucleotides read TGCGCCAGCAGCGAGGTGGGACAGAGATCTTTAGCGTCAAACAATGAGCAGTTCTTC. Based on the CDR3 plus reference TRBV5-1 and TRBJ2-1, the full variable domain is KAGVTQTPRYLIKTRGQQVTLSCSPISGHRSVSWYQQTPGQGLQFLFEYFSETQRNKGNFPGRFSGRQFSNSRSEMNVSTLELGDSALYLCASSEVGQRSLASNNEQFFGPGTRLTVL.

The chain employs TRBV7-9 and TRBJ1-2; D perhaps matches TRBD1 (6 bases). V was cut by 2 bases and J by 6 bases, with 10 bases left in between. The CDR3 length is 13 residues. Germline CDR1 is SEHNR and CDR2 is FQNEAQ (reference sequence). CDR3 sequence reads: CASSLQGRDGYTF. Written as DNA, the CDR3 is TGTGCCAGCAGCTTACAGGGGAGGGATGGCTACACCTTC. Supplemented by reference TRBV7-9 and TRBJ1-2, the full variable domain reads DTGVSQNPRHKITKRGQNVTFRCDPISEHNRLYWYRQTLGQGPEFLTYFQNEAQLEKSRLLSDRFSAERPKGSFSTLEIQRTEQGDSAMYLCASSLQGRDGYTFGSGTRLTVV.

As for this clone: Additional DNA sequences in this sample encode the identical CDR3. The chain carries TRBV5-1 and TRBJ2-1, with D uncertain. Germline lookup yields CDR1 SGHRS and CDR2 YFSETQ. Trimming stripped 0 bases from V and 1 base from J, with 8 bases between. The CDR3 is made up of 15 amino acids. CDR3 loop: CASSLDPGSYNEQFF. As DNA, the CDR3 is TGCGCCAGCAGCTTGGACCCAGGATCCTACAATGAGCAGTTCTTC.

The rearrangement uses TRBV10-3 and TRBJ2-3, with 8 bases lining up with TRBD1. The V gene end was trimmed by 2 bases and the J gene end by 2 bases; junction bases not matched to a gene: 3. This CDR3 spans 15 amino acids. Germline V CDR1 and CDR2: ENHRY, SYGVKD. The CDR3 sequence is CAISEGQGSTDTQYF. As DNA, the CDR3 is TGTGCCATCAGTGAGGGACAGGGATCCACAGATACGCAGTATTTT.

This rearrangement joins TRBV30 to TRBJ1-6; TRBD1 might be the D (5 bases). V was clipped by 0 bases and J by 8 bases, with 11 bases between them. The CDR3 is made up of 14 amino acids. CDR1 and CDR2 (germline): GTSNPN, SVGIG (reference sequence). CDR3 sequence (DNA): TGTGCCTGGAGTGTTACGGCCAGGGATTCACCCCTCCACTTT. As protein: CAWSVTARDSPLHF.

Here the CDR3 DNA reads TGTGCCAGACCCAGGGGTTTCCACGAGCAGTACTTC. The encoded protein is CARPRGFHEQYF. The chain combines TRBV6-1 with TRBJ2-7, with D possibly being TRBD1 (6 bases). CDR3 length equals 12 residues. CDR1 and CDR2 from the germline V gene are MNHNS and SASEGT. The V end was cut by 9 bases, the J end by 5 bases, with 14 bases between.

The chain has TRBV7-2 and TRBJ1-5; D perhaps matches TRBD1 (5 bases). The CDR3 has 15 amino acids. The germline gives CDR1 SGHTA, CDR2 FQGNSA. V was trimmed by 3 bases and J by 2 bases, leaving 11 bases between them. CDR3 in amino acids: CASSFGGGGNQPQHF. In DNA form, the CDR3 reads TGTGCCAGCAGCTTTGGGGGAGGGGGCAATCAGCCCCAGCATTTT.

This clone was seen just once. V and J are TRBV9 and TRBJ1-4, with D unclear. Trimming shortened V by 4 bases and J by 0 bases, and 10 bases separated the two germline ends. This CDR3 is built from 15 residues. Per the germline V gene, CDR1 is SGDLS and CDR2 is YYNGEE. The CDR3 nucleotides read TGTGCCAGCAGCACCGACACTGCAACTAATGAAAAACTGTTTTTT. It yields the protein CASSTDTATNEKLFF.

This clone was seen only a few times. The chain carries TRBV7-7 and TRBJ2-7, with D possibly being TRBD1 or TRBD2 (5 bases each). The CDR3 spans 14 residues. Looked up from germline, CDR1 is SSHAT and CDR2 is FNYEAQ (reference sequence). As DNA, the CDR3 is TGTGCTAGCGCTAAAGGGGCAGTGGGCTACGAGCAGTACTTC. It yields the protein CASAKGAVGYEQYF. The variable domain in full, with the rest retrieved from reference TRBV7-7 and TRBJ2-7, is GAGVSQSPRYKVTKRGQDVTLRCDPISSHATLYWYQQALGQGPEFLTYFNYEAQPDKSGLPSDRFSAERPEGSISTLTIQRTEQRDSAMYRCASAKGAVGYEQYFGPGTRLTVT.

This clone was observed once. The rearrangement joins TRBV28 to TRBJ2-5; 9 nucleotides agree with TRBD2. The CDR3 has 15 residues. V shed 5 bases, J shed 2 bases, and the junction held 6 bases outside the gene matches. In germline, CDR1 is MDHEN, CDR2 SYDVKM. The CDR3 spells CASSVLAGIQETQYF. The CDR3 region has the DNA TGTGCCAGCAGTGTTCTAGCGGGGATTCAAGAGACCCAGTACTTC. Full variable domain (rest looked up from reference TRBV28 and TRBJ2-5): DVKVTQSSRYLVKRTGEKVFLECVQDMDHENMFWYRQDPGLGLRLIYFSYDVKMKEKGDIPEGYSVSREKKERFSLILESASTNQTSMYLCASSVLAGIQETQYFGPGTRLLVL.

This rearrangement joins TRBV28 to TRBJ2-3; D is uncertain. Per the germline V gene, CDR1 is MDHEN and CDR2 is SYDVKM. The CDR3 has 13 residues. The ends were cut back, 7 bases at V and 2 bases at J, with 10 bases in the middle. The DNA of the CDR3 is TGTGCCAGCACCCCGCTACCCACAGATACGCAGTATTTT. This sequence encodes CASTPLPTDTQYF.

The chain uses TRBV9 and TRBJ2-3, with 11 bases lining up with TRBD2. The CDR3 is made up of 15 amino acids. The ends lost 3 bases at V and 8 bases at J; junction bases unmatched: 8. Germline V CDR1 and CDR2: SGDLS, YYNGEE. The CDR3 DNA follows: TGTGCCAGCAGCGAATCTAGCGGGGGGATAAGTACGCAGTATTTT. It translates to CASSESSGGISTQYF.

The gene calls are TRBV28 and TRBJ1-2, with D unclear. Germline CDR1 reads MDHEN; CDR2 reads SYDVKM. The CDR3 runs to 14 residues. V shed 0 bases and J shed 1 base, with 6 bases lying between them. The DNA for the CDR3 is TGTGCCAGCAGTTTATGGGCAAATAACTATGGCTACACCTTC. Protein sequence: CASSLWANNYGYTF.

The chain carries TRBV15 and TRBJ2-5; the match to TRBD2 covers 7 bases. The CDR3 consists of 15 residues. Trimming at V came to 0 bases and at J to 4 bases, leaving 5 bases not matched to a gene. Germline CDR1 reads LNHNV; CDR2 reads YYDKDF (reference sequence). The CDR3, as DNA: TGTGCCACCAGCAGAGATCTAGCGGCCGGAGAGACCCAGTACTTC. This codes for CATSRDLAAGETQYF.

V usage is TRBV7-8 and J usage is TRBJ2-2, with D maybe TRBD1 (8 bases). The CDR3 spans 16 residues. V lost 5 bases and J 4 bases, leaving 17 bases between the germline ends. Per germline, CDR1 SGHVS and CDR2 FQNEAQ. The CDR3 DNA sequence: TGTGCCAGCAGCGGCCAGGGGGCTAGCGGCACCGGGGAGCTGTTTTTT. Its translation: CASSGQGASGTGELFF.

The rearrangement joins TRBV18 to TRBJ2-7; tentative D call: TRBD1 (6 bases). The V end lost 0 bases, the J end lost 1 base, and 16 bases lay between the germline ends. Germline V gives CDR1 KGHSH, CDR2 LQKENI. This CDR3 is built from 17 residues. For the CDR3, the DNA is TGTGCCAGCTCACCACCTCCGCAGGGGCGTCTGTCCTACGAGCAGTACTTC. Translated: CASSPPPQGRLSYEQYF.